The 32 T cell receptor beta chains in this list originate from one sample, sequenced in a study of beta chain features in type 1 diabetes. The study reverse transcribed the entire isolated RNA, so it sequenced expressed TCRB transcripts. Measured with immunoSEQ multiplex PCR; TCRdb has only the in-frame clones, and not every one. Of about 270,000 clones listed, roughly an eighth are singletons. Points from the study as a whole: Researchers report that Type 1 diabetes patients had moderately but significantly shorter TCRB CDR3s across all four CD4+ subsets.

These receptors have no identified antigens. Sequenced material: naive CD4+ T cells from blood. These receptors all come from a man aged 25 to 45 with type 1 diabetes.

This chain links TRBV7-9 with TRBJ2-3; no clear D gene. Germline CDR1 reads SEHNR; CDR2 reads FQNEAQ (reference sequence). Trimming took off 5 bases at V and 5 bases at J, with 8 bases between the two ends. This CDR3 is built from 12 residues. Here the CDR3 reads CASSLTQDTQYF. DNA of the CDR3: TGTGCCAGCAGCCTGACACAAGATACGCAGTATTTT. Looking up the rest from reference TRBV7-9 and TRBJ2-3 gives the full variable domain: DTGVSQNPRHKITKRGQNVTFRCDPISEHNRLYWYRQTLGQGPEFLTYFQNEAQLEKSRLLSDRFSAERPKGSFSTLEIQRTEQGDSAMYLCASSLTQDTQYFGPGTRLTVL.

This sequence joins TRBV18 and TRBJ2-7, with D perhaps TRBD1 (6 bases). CDR1 and CDR2 (germline): KGHSH, LQKENI. The V end lost 3 bases, the J end lost 2 bases, and 17 bases lay between the germline ends. The CDR3 is 16 residues long. As DNA, the CDR3 is TGTGCCAGCTCACCGGTCCCCGGGACAACCGCCTACGAGCAGTACTTC. Translation: CASSPVPGTTAYEQYF.

This sequence joins TRBV6-4 and TRBJ2-1; 10 bases map to TRBD2. The CDR3 extends over 14 amino acids. Germline assignment: CDR1 MRHNA and CDR2 SNTAGT. The trim removed 4 bases at V and 8 bases at J, leaving 5 bases unmatched. The CDR3 coding sequence is TGTGCCAGCAGTGCTAGCGGGAGAGGCTATGAGCAGTTCTTC. Protein: CASSASGRGYEQFF.

This clone was counted between two and nine times. The rearrangement joins TRBV30 to TRBJ2-5; 8 nucleotides align to TRBD2. The CDR3 loop spans 14 amino acids. J lost 3 bases, V lost 2 bases, and 5 bases had no gene match. Germline loops: CDR1 GTSNPN, CDR2 SVGIG (reference sequence). This chain's CDR3 is CAWSRNGREETQYF. DNA for the CDR3: TGTGCCTGGAGTCGAAACGGGAGGGAAGAGACCCAGTACTTC.

This clone was seen once. In the same sample, other DNA sequences code for this CDR3. The chain has TRBV29-1 and TRBJ2-6; D remains unclear. From germline, CDR1 is SQVTM and CDR2 ANQGSEA. The CDR3 covers 13 residues. The germline V and J ends were trimmed by 4 bases and 2 bases, with 6 bases remaining between them. CDR3 nucleotide sequence: TGCAGCGTTGCAGGTACTGGGGCCAACGTCCTGACTTTC. Encoded protein: CSVAGTGANVLTF.

This clone was counted a few times. V gene TRBV9 combines with J gene TRBJ2-7, with D maybe TRBD2 (6 bases). V was shortened by 4 bases and J by 1 base, with 9 bases between the two germline ends. The CDR3 has 13 amino acids. The germline CDR1 and CDR2 sequences are SGDLS and YYNGEE. Written as DNA, the CDR3 is TGTGCCAGCAGCCCGGGGACTTCCTACGAGCAGTACTTC. It is translated as CASSPGTSYEQYF.

The table lists this clone with a few counts. The rearrangement uses TRBV7-9 and TRBJ2-4; the D gene is possibly TRBD1 (6 bases). The CDR3 covers 14 residues. Trimming removed 1 base from V and 8 bases from J, with 12 bases in between. Germline V gene lookup returns CDR1 SEHNR and CDR2 FQNEAQ (reference sequence). The CDR3 coding sequence is TGTGCCAGCAGCTTAGGACAGGTTTGGGACATTCAGTACTTC. Translating it yields CASSLGQVWDIQYF. The variable domain in full, completed from reference TRBV7-9 and TRBJ2-4, reads DTGVSQNPRHKITKRGQNVTFRCDPISEHNRLYWYRQTLGQGPEFLTYFQNEAQLEKSRLLSDRFSAERPKGSFSTLEIQRTEQGDSAMYLCASSLGQVWDIQYFGAGTRLSVL.

For this clone: Other DNA sequences of this sample code for an identical CDR3. The gene calls are TRBV7-9 and TRBJ2-3; D perhaps matches TRBD2 (6 bases). Germline V gene data show CDR1 as SEHNR and CDR2 as FQNEAQ (reference sequence). The germline V and J ends were trimmed by 3 bases and 2 bases, with 9 bases remaining between them. The CDR3 extends over 14 amino acids. The CDR3 sequence: CASSFGGSTDTQYF. The CDR3 nucleotides read TGTGCCAGCAGCTTTGGGGGGTCCACAGATACGCAGTATTTT.

V is TRBV6-4 and J is TRBJ2-3; D is possibly TRBD2 (6 bases). V shed 8 bases and J shed 4 bases, with 16 bases lying between them. Per the germline V gene, CDR1 is MRHNA and CDR2 is SNTAGT. This CDR3 spans 14 amino acids. The CDR3 loop is CASASERGADTQYF. The CDR3 DNA reads TGTGCCAGCGCTAGCGAAAGGGGCGCAGATACGCAGTATTTT.

In its sample, this clone was seen a few times. This chain uses TRBV6-1 with TRBJ1-1, with 9 bases matching TRBD1. Per germline, CDR1 MNHNS and CDR2 SASEGT. With V trimmed by 5 bases and J by 5 bases, 15 bases remained unmatched. The CDR3 loop spans 17 amino acids. For the CDR3, the DNA is TGTGCCAGCAGTCAAGGGGGGACAGGGATTATACGGACTGAAGCTTTCTTT. It encodes CASSQGGTGIIRTEAFF.

The chain has TRBV9 and TRBJ2-3, with TRBD2 matching 11 bases. The germline CDR1 and CDR2 sequences are SGDLS and YYNGEE. With 0 bases clipped from V and 6 bases from J, the junction kept 12 bases outside the gene matches. The CDR3 contains 18 residues. The CDR3 here is CASSVAKVPGTSGDTQYF. The DNA of the CDR3 is TGTGCCAGCAGCGTAGCTAAGGTACCCGGGACTAGCGGTGATACGCAGTATTTT.

This clone was detected only a few times. The V call is TRBV27, the J call TRBJ2-2; D uncertain. Trimming pared 3 bases from V and 6 bases from J, leaving 20 bases between. Germline V gives CDR1 MNHEY, CDR2 SMNVEV (reference sequence). This CDR3 has 17 residues. CDR3 bases: TGTGCCAGCAGTTTCTACAGCTTCCCCCAATATTCCGGGGAGCTGTTTTTT. Amino acids: CASSFYSFPQYSGELFF.

V and J are TRBV7-9 and TRBJ2-7, with TRBD2 identical over 13 bases. Trimming at V came to 5 bases and at J to 6 bases, leaving 4 bases not matched to a gene. The CDR3 consists of 14 residues. The germline CDR1 and CDR2 sequences are SEHNR and FQNEAQ (reference sequence). The CDR3 DNA sequence: TGTGCCAGCAGCCAATGGACTAGCGGGGGCGAGCAGTACTTC. Translating it yields CASSQWTSGGEQYF.

V is TRBV15 and J is TRBJ2-1; 8 nucleotides match TRBD2. The CDR3 extends over 18 amino acids. J lost 8 bases, V lost 1 base, and 16 bases had no gene match. From germline, CDR1 is LNHNV and CDR2 YYDKDF (reference sequence). The DNA of the CDR3 is TGTGCCACCAGCAGAGCTCCCCCCTGGAGCGGGAGTAGGGATGAGCAGTTCTTC. This codes for CATSRAPPWSGSRDEQFF.

This clone was observed a few times. The chain recombines TRBV7-2 with TRBJ2-7; D ambiguous. This CDR3 region has 14 residues. In germline, CDR1 is SGHTA, CDR2 FQGNSA. The V end was cut by 5 bases, the J end by 3 bases, with 14 bases between. The CDR3 DNA follows: TGTGCCAGCAGCCCCTCGAGAAGTCACTACGAGCAGTACTTC. It encodes CASSPSRSHYEQYF. Drawing the rest from reference TRBV7-2 and TRBJ2-7, the complete variable domain is GAGVSQSPSNKVTEKGKDVELRCDPISGHTALYWYRQSLGQGLEFLIYFQGNSAPDKSGLPSDRFSAERTGGSVSTLTIQRTQQEDSAVYLCASSPSRSHYEQYFGPGTRLTVT.

The V gene is TRBV7-3, the J gene TRBJ2-2; no definite D call. Trimming pared 5 bases from V and 7 bases from J, leaving 5 bases between. Per the germline V gene, CDR1 is SGHTA and CDR2 is FQGTGA. This CDR3 has 11 residues. CDR3 loop: CASSQDGELFF. CDR3 nucleotide sequence: TGTGCCAGCAGCCAGGACGGGGAGCTGTTTTTT.

The J gene is TRBJ2-3, the V gene TRBV7-2, with TRBD2 matching 14 bases. Germline loops: CDR1 SGHTA, CDR2 FQGNSA. The ends lost 5 bases at V and 6 bases at J; junction bases unmatched: 4. This CDR3 is built from 15 residues. The CDR3 nucleotides are TGTGCCAGCAGCCGACTAGCGGGAGGGTGGGATACGCAGTATTTT. It translates to CASSRLAGGWDTQYF.

This clone was detected a few times. This chain links TRBV4-3 with TRBJ2-3; no firm D call. Trimming left V 2 bases short and J 2 bases short, with 20 bases between. Germline lookup yields CDR1 LGHNA and CDR2 YSLEER. CDR3 length equals 18 residues. CDR3 loop: CASSQWNNQGGLTDTQYF. The CDR3 bases are TGCGCCAGCAGCCAATGGAATAACCAAGGTGGGCTCACAGATACGCAGTATTTT.

V usage is TRBV7-3 and J usage is TRBJ2-1, with D perhaps matching TRBD2 (5 bases). V shed 5 bases and J shed 10 bases, with 12 bases lying between them. Germline CDR1 SGHTA, CDR2 FQGTGA. The CDR3 spans 12 residues. The CDR3 loop is CASSPGLGEQFF. The CDR3 nucleotides read TGTGCCAGCAGCCCTGGACTGGGAGAGCAGTTCTTC.

This rearrangement joins TRBV7-3 to TRBJ2-1; TRBD2 aligns across 7 bases. Germline V gene sequence: CDR1 SGHTA, CDR2 FQGTGA. The V segment lost 5 bases and the J segment 0 bases; nucleotides outside the gene matches: 7. The CDR3 is made up of 16 amino acids. The DNA for the CDR3 is TGTGCCAGCAGCCGTCAAAGCGGGGTCTCCTACAATGAGCAGTTCTTC. It specifies CASSRQSGVSYNEQFF.

This clone was seen more than once but under ten times. The genes are TRBV7-3 and TRBJ2-1, with D perhaps TRBD2 (6 bases). The CDR3 sequence is 12 residues long. The V gene lost 2 bases and the J gene lost 9 bases, with 8 bases spanning the gap. CDR1 SGHTA and CDR2 FQGTGA come from the germline V gene. The CDR3 DNA reads TGTGCCAGCAGCTTAGCGGGAAGTGAGCAGTTCTTC. Protein sequence: CASSLAGSEQFF.

This clone has a handful of counts. The chain employs TRBV10-3 and TRBJ2-7; 13 positions match TRBD2. Germline CDR1 is ENHRY and CDR2 is SYGVKD. The CDR3 length is 16 residues. Trimming removed 3 bases from V and 2 bases from J; junction bases left unmatched: 4. CDR3 DNA: TGTGCCATCAGTGACACGACTAGCGGGAGGACCTACGAGCAGTACTTC. Amino acids: CAISDTTSGRTYEQYF.

In this sample, this clone turned up a few times. The chain uses TRBV10-3 and TRBJ2-7, with 12 positions matching TRBD1. The V and J ends lost 2 bases and 7 bases, in that order; junction bases with no gene match: 6. This CDR3 region has 15 residues. CDR1 is ENHRY, CDR2 SYGVKD, per germline. DNA of the CDR3: TGTGCCATCAGTGAGCCGGGACAGGGGGCGGGGGAGCAGTACTTC. Encoded protein: CAISEPGQGAGEQYF.

The table lists this clone with a few counts. This chain uses TRBV4-3 with TRBJ2-5; possibly TRBD2 for D (5 bases). CDR1 is LGHNA and CDR2 is YSLEER in the germline V gene. The CDR3 sequence is 14 residues long. V was shortened by 0 bases and J by 5 bases, with 10 bases between the two germline ends. The CDR3 sequence: CASSQETWEETQYF. The CDR3, as DNA: TGCGCCAGCAGCCAAGAAACCTGGGAGGAGACCCAGTACTTC.

The chain is built from TRBV5-1 and TRBJ1-1, with D hard to call. CDR3 size: 13 residues. The germline V and J ends were trimmed by 4 bases and 8 bases, with 15 bases remaining between them. Germline V gives CDR1 SGHRS, CDR2 YFSETQ. DNA for the CDR3: TGCGCCAGCAGCGCCGCTGAGGTTGGGGAAGCTTTCTTT. Translating it yields CASSAAEVGEAFF.

The table lists this clone with a few counts. The sample has other DNA sequences that encode this CDR3 too. The chain links TRBV30 to TRBJ2-7; tentative D call: TRBD1 (5 bases). Germline V lookup: CDR1 GTSNPN, CDR2 SVGIG (reference sequence). Trimming left V 3 bases short and J 1 base short, with 7 bases between. This CDR3 comprises 12 residues. CDR3 DNA: TGTGCCTGGAGCCCAGGGTCCTACGAGCAGTACTTC. This sequence encodes CAWSPGSYEQYF.

The V gene is TRBV6-1, the J gene TRBJ2-1; D is unclear. V lost 7 bases to trimming and J lost 0 bases, with 13 bases between them. Germline V lookup: CDR1 MNHNS, CDR2 SASEGT. CDR3 length equals 15 residues. This chain's CDR3 is CASTRSRSSYNEQFF. CDR3 coding DNA: TGTGCCAGCACCCGCTCCCGGAGCTCCTACAATGAGCAGTTCTTC.

The chain couples TRBV6-6 to TRBJ2-1; 9 bases line up with TRBD1. Looked up from germline, CDR1 is MNHNY and CDR2 is SVGAGI (reference sequence). The CDR3 sequence is 14 residues long. V shed 4 bases and J 9 bases; nucleotides not matched to a gene: 7. CDR3 amino acids: CASSSSPTGGEQFF. Written as DNA, the CDR3 is TGTGCCAGCAGTTCTAGTCCGACAGGGGGTGAGCAGTTCTTC.

The genes are TRBV4-2 and TRBJ2-5, with unresolved D. Germline V gene data show CDR1 as LGHNA and CDR2 as YNFKEQ. This CDR3 is 13 amino acids long. The V end lost 0 bases, the J end lost 5 bases, and 7 bases lay between the germline ends. The chain's CDR3 is CASSQDYGETQYF. CDR3 nucleotides: TGTGCCAGCAGCCAAGACTACGGGGAGACCCAGTACTTC.

This clone was counted only a few times. V usage is TRBV28 and J usage is TRBJ1-1; D gene uncertain. Trimming removed 5 bases at V and 2 bases at J, with 21 bases between. CDR3 length equals 17 residues. CDR1 and CDR2 from the germline V gene are MDHEN and SYDVKM. DNA of the CDR3: TGTGCCAGCAGTCCTCAAACCCTAGGCCTTCTAAACACTGAAGCTTTCTTT. This translates into CASSPQTLGLLNTEAFF.

The CDR3 DNA reads TGTGCCAGCAGTTCCGAGGTGACCTACGAGCAGTACTTC. Protein product: CASSSEVTYEQYF. V gene TRBV28 combines with J gene TRBJ2-5; D remains unclear. The J call is uncertain, as TRBJ2-7 better fits the DNA end. The CDR3 runs to 13 residues. Germline CDR1 and CDR2: MDHEN and SYDVKM.

The chain combines TRBV19 with TRBJ2-2; 8 positions agree with TRBD1. Looked up from germline, CDR1 is LNHDA and CDR2 is SQIVND (reference sequence). This CDR3 has 15 amino acids. The trim removed 3 bases at V and 3 bases at J, leaving 3 bases unmatched. CDR3 DNA sequence: TGTGCCAGTAGTATCGGACAGGGCGACACCGGGGAGCTGTTTTTT. Translating it yields CASSIGQGDTGELFF.